This TCR beta chain was observed in a study of shared clonotypes between healthy human individuals. Overall study: A donor's plate count was three for CD4 naive and three for CD4 memory; CD8 naive had two and CD8 memory one. Study-level points and caveats: Researchers found naive subsets generally carried larger estimated richness than memory subsets. Shared across a few donors were about 4.8% of the naive CD4 clonotypes.

Per the original methods: Because ImmunoSEQ provided only junction sequences with no quality scores, the filtering differed. Measured with immunoSEQ multiplex PCR; TCRdb has only the in-frame clones, and not every one. The V and J calls and clone size are taken from that table; D and trimming were inferred from the DNA. The table includes some 2.1 million clones, about 94% detected once. A note on this clone: The antigen remains undetermined.

In the naive CD8 group, cells lacked CD45RO and were positively selected for CCR7, so terminally differentiated effector memory CD45RA+ cells were left out. The clonotype was recovered from a man between 18 and 29 years old in good health. Source material: naive CD8+ T cells sorted from blood.

In nucleotides, the CDR3 is TGCGCCAGCAGCCAAGAGGAGCTCAGGGGCTCGGACATTCAGTACTTC. Translation gives CASSQEELRGSDIQYF. The rearrangement uses TRBV4-1 and TRBJ2-4; possibly TRBD1 for D (6 bases). Between the trimmed V and J ends, which lost 0 bases and 8 bases, there was a span of 17 bases. The CDR3 is 16 residues long. CDR1 MGHRA and CDR2 YSYEKL come from the germline V gene.